This TCR beta chain is from a study of blood T cell repertoires in COVID-19. Measured with immunoSEQ multiplex PCR; TCRdb has only the in-frame clones, and not every one. The data show roughly 150,000 clones, with about nine tenths seen just once and roughly 4% held by the top ten. A COVID-19 case was met by exposed participants within 2 weeks before study entry. The sequence was collected from a woman in her thirties or forties who had been exposed to COVID-19. The sample comprised PBMCs or T cells enriched from blood (not recorded which).

The CDR3 region has the DNA TGTGCCAGCAGCCCTAGGCGACCAGGGGAAAGCACAGATACGCAGTATTTT. Its translation: CASSPRRPGESTDTQYF. V usage is TRBV5-4 and J usage is TRBJ2-3; maybe TRBD1 (6 bases). Germline assignment: CDR1 SGHNT and CDR2 YYREEE (reference sequence). This CDR3 region has 17 residues. V lost 4 bases and J 0 bases, leaving 18 bases between the germline ends.